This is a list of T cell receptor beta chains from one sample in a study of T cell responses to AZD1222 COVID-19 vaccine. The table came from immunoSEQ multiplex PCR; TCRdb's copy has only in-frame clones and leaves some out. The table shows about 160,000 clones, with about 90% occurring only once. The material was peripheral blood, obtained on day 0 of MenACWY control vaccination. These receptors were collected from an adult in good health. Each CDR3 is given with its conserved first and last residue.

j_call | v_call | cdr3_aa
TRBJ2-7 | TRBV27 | CASSLRLAGVREQYF
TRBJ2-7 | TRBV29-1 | CSVEGSARQGGYEQYF
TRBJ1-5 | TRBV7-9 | CASSRTTGGNQPQHF
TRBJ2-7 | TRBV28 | CASSPPGGYEQYF
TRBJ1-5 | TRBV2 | CASTTESNQPQHF
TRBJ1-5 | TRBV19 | CASSSRALGRDYYSNQPQHF
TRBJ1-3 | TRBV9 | CASSVEGEGGNTIYF
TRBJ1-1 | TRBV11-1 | CASERQPNTEAFF
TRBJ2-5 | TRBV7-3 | CASRRGGRGQETQYF
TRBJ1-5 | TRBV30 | CAWSQKTARDREGGQPQHF
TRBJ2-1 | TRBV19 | CASSPDRGLNEQFF
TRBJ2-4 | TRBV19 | CASSISQGKNIQYF
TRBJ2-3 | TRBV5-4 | CATPSPGGGRLDTQYF
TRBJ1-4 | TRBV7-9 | CASSSPLTTNEKLFF
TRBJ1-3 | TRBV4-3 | CASSQDRDTIYF
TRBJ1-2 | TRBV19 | CASKGIEYGYTF
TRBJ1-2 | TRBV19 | CASSLGTGNYGYTF
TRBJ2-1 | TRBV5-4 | CASSLGTDSYNEQFF
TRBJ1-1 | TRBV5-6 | CASSSQVLPNTEAFF
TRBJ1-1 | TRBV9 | CASSARTGSTEAFF
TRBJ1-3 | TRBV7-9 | CASSLGAGTGKFGGNTIYF
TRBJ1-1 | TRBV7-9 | CASSSRGWGTNTEAFF
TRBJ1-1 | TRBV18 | CASSPPYGVTEAFF
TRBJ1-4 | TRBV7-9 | CASRGQGAGEKLFF
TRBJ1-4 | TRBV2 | CASRPGGGGVTNEKLFF
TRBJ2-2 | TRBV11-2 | CASSSGSGTNTGELFF
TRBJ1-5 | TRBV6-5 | CASGRDQPQHF
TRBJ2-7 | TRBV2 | CASNGAFSYEQYF
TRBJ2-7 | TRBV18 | CASSPSEKRRQYF
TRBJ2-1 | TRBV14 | CASSRRLAGVYNEQFF
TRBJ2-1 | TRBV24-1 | CATSDLPGGDGYEQFF
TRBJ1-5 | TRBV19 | CASRRDRGLPQHF
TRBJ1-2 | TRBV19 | CASSIALRYTF
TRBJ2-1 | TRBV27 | CASTSPGTSGSPKQFF
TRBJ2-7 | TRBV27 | CASSSRLAGGPLIYEQYF
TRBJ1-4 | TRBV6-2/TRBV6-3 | CASSYGEATNEKLFF
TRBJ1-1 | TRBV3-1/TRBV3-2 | CASSQGDGYNTEAFF
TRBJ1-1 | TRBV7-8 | CASSPPNPNTEAFF
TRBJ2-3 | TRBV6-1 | CASSEAGLAGADTQYF
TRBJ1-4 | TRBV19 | CASSISSTGSEKLFF
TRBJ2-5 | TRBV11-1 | CASSLRRRLEETQYF
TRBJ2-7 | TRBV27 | CASSRDRKGYEQYF
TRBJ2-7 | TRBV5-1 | CASSLDIYEQYF
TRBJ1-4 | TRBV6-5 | CASSSRTGGNEKLFF
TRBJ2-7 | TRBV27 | CASSWTGSYEQYF
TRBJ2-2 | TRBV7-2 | CASSLFTANTGELFF
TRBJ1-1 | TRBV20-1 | CSAPGPARAFF
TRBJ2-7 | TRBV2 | CASSEESQAPLEQYF
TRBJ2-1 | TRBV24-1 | CATSEGSSYNEQFF
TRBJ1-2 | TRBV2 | CASTTQGYTF
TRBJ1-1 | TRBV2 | CASSGWGEAFF
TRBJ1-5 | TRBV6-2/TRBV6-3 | CASSYSLQGASNQPQHF
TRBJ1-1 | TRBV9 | CASSPRGQPNTEAFF
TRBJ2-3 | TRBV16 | CASSQSGDYTQYF
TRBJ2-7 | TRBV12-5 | CASGLVGGTEYF
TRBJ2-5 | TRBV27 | CASSSQTDIKETQYF